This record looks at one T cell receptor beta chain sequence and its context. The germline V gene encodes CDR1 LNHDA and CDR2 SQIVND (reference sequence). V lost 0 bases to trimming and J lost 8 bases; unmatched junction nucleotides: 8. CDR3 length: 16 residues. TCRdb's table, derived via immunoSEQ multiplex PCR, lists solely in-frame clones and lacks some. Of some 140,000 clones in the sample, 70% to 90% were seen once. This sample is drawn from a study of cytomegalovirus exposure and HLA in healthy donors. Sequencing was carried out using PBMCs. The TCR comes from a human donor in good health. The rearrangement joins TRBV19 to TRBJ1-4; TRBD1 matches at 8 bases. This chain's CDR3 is CASSIDRTGWNEKLFF. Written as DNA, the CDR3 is TGTGCCAGTAGTATAGACCGGACAGGGTGGAACGAAAAACTGTTTTTT. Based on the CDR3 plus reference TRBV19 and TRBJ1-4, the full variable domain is DGGITQSPKYLFRKEGQNVTLSCEQNLNHDAMYWYRQDPGQGLRLIYYSQIVNDFQKGDIAEGYSVSREKKESFPLTVTSAQKNPTAFYLCASSIDRTGWNEKLFFGSGTQLSVL.